What follows are 10 T cell receptor beta chains derived from one specimen sequenced in a study of cytomegalovirus exposure and HLA in healthy donors. This PCR relied on a set of 60 Vbeta primers and 13 Jbeta primers. Libraries were prepared by immunoSEQ multiplex PCR; TCRdb keeps only in-frame clonotypes and omits some of them. In the table there are 150,000 or so clones, around two thirds of which are singletons. Sequencing was done on a sample of PBMCs. These receptors were obtained from a man younger than 35 in good health and CMV-seropositive.

The chain employs TRBV4-2 and TRBJ2-1; D remains ambiguous. Germline CDR1 reads LGHNA; CDR2 reads YNFKEQ. The CDR3 length is 14 residues. The germline V and J ends were trimmed by 5 bases and 8 bases, with 16 bases remaining between them. The CDR3 DNA sequence: TGTGCCAGCAGCAGCCAGGATAGTTTATATGAGCAGTTCTTC. Translated, it gives CASSSQDSLYEQFF.

The rearrangement uses TRBV18 and TRBJ1-1; 9 positions agree with TRBD1. After removal of 6 bases from V and 11 bases from J, the junction contained 7 bases not matched to a gene. The CDR3 sequence is 12 residues long. From germline, CDR1 is KGHSH and CDR2 LQKENI. DNA for the CDR3: TGTGCCAGCTCTCAAACAGGGGGCATGGCTTTCTTT. The encoded protein is CASSQTGGMAFF. Full variable domain (missing parts from reference TRBV18 and TRBJ1-1): NAGVMQNPRHLVRRRGQEARLRCSPMKGHSHVYWYRQLPEEGLKFMVYLQKENIIDESGMPKERFSAEFPKEGPSILRIQQVVRGDSAAYFCASSQTGGMAFFGQGTRLTVV.

This clone was observed a single time. V is TRBV10-2 and J is TRBJ2-1; 9 bases agree with TRBD2. V dropped 5 bases and J dropped 7; count of bases not matched to a gene: 3. The CDR3 is 13 residues long. CDR1 is WSHSY, CDR2 SAAADI, per germline. This CDR3 is CASSQRGANEQFF. In DNA form, the CDR3 reads TGCGCCAGCAGTCAGCGGGGGGCAAATGAGCAGTTCTTC.

The V call is TRBV6-5, the J call TRBJ1-6, with 7 bases fitting TRBD1. This CDR3 has 15 residues. Losses at the gene ends were 4 bases for V and 10 bases for J; bases not matched to a gene: 10. From germline, CDR1 is MNHEY and CDR2 SVGAGI. CDR3 loop: CASSLDSGTVSPLHF. In DNA form, the CDR3 reads TGTGCCAGCAGTTTAGATTCCGGGACAGTGTCACCCCTCCACTTT.

V gene TRBV6-4 combines with J gene TRBJ1-2; D uncertain. The CDR3 runs to 11 residues. Germline V gene data show CDR1 as MRHNA and CDR2 as SNTAGT. V was clipped by 5 bases and J by 9 bases, with 10 bases between them. In DNA form, the CDR3 reads TGTGCCAGCAGTTCCCTAATCTGCTACACCTTC. Its translation: CASSSLICYTF.

This clone was picked up a small number of times. The chain recombines TRBV16 with TRBJ2-2; D is perhaps TRBD1 (5 bases). The length of the CDR3 is 16 residues. Germline CDR1 reads KGHSY; CDR2 reads FQNENV. V dropped 0 bases and J dropped 0 bases, with 8 bases sitting between them. This CDR3 reads CASSQSQGPNTGELFF. CDR3 coding DNA: TGTGCCAGCAGCCAATCGCAGGGTCCGAACACCGGGGAGCTGTTTTTT.

V is TRBV5-4 and J is TRBJ1-4, with D possibly being TRBD1 (5 bases). This CDR3 has 15 residues. CDR1 and CDR2 (germline): SGHNT, YYREEE (reference sequence). V lost 4 bases to trimming and J lost 8 bases, with 18 bases between them. CDR3 region: CASSPYLQGAEKLFF. DNA for the CDR3: TGTGCCAGCAGCCCCTACCTCCAGGGCGCGGAAAAACTGTTTTTT.

The chain carries TRBV5-4 and TRBJ1-3; 8 positions match TRBD1. The junction had 4 bases not matched to a gene; V was cut back by 0 bases and J by 2 bases. This CDR3 spans 16 amino acids. Germline assignment: CDR1 SGHNT and CDR2 YYREEE (reference sequence). DNA for the CDR3: TGTGCCAGCAGCTTGGATGACAGGGGTGCTGGAAACACCATATATTTT. Its protein is CASSLDDRGAGNTIYF. Complete variable domain (other parts from reference TRBV5-4 and TRBJ1-3): ETGVTQSPTHLIKTRGQQVTLRCSSQSGHNTVSWYQQALGQGPQFIFQYYREEENGRGNFPPRFSGLQFPNYSSELNVNALELDDSALYLCASSLDDRGAGNTIYFGEGSWLTVV.

The chain has TRBV6-5 and TRBJ2-5; 12 positions agree with TRBD2. In germline, CDR1 is MNHEY, CDR2 SVGAGI. The junction had 3 bases not matched to a gene; V was cut back by 1 base and J by 3 bases. This CDR3 is built from 16 residues. CDR3 protein: CASSYFGLAGKETQYF. The CDR3 DNA sequence: TGTGCCAGCAGTTACTTTGGACTAGCGGGGAAAGAGACCCAGTACTTC.

The rearrangement links TRBV19 to TRBJ2-7; the D gene is possibly TRBD1 (6 bases). This CDR3 contains 14 residues. In germline, CDR1 is LNHDA, CDR2 SQIVND (reference sequence). The V gene lost 6 bases and the J gene lost 6 bases, with 18 bases spanning the gap. The CDR3, as DNA: TGTGCCAGTAGGCCTGGGGGCGTGGGTACCGAGCAGTACTTC. Protein: CASRPGGVGTEQYF.